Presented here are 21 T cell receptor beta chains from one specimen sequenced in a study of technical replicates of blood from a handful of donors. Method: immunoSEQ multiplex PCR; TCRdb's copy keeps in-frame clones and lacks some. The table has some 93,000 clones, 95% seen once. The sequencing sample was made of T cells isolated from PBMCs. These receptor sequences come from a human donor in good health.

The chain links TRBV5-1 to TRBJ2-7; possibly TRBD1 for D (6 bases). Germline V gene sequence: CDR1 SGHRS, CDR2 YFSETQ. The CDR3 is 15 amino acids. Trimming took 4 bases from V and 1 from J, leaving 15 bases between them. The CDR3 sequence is CASSHHNRVSYEQYF. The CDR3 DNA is TGCGCCAGCAGCCATCATAACAGGGTTTCCTACGAGCAGTACTTC. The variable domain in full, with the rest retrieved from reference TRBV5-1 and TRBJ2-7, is KAGVTQTPRYLIKTRGQQVTLSCSPISGHRSVSWYQQTPGQGLQFLFEYFSETQRNKGNFPGRFSGRQFSNSRSEMNVSTLELGDSALYLCASSHHNRVSYEQYFGPGTRLTVT.

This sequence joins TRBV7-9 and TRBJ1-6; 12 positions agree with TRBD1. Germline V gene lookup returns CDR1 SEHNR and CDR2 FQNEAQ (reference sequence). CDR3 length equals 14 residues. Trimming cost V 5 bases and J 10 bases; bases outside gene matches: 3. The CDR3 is CASSPGTGGSPLHF. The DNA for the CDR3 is TGTGCCAGCAGCCCCGGGACAGGGGGCTCACCCCTCCACTTT.

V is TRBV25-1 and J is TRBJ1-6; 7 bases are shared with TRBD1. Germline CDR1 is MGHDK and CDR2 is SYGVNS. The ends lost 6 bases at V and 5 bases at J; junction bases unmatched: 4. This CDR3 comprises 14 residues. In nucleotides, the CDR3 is TGTGCCAGCAGATCCGGGACAGATAATTCACCCCTCCACTTT. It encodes CASRSGTDNSPLHF. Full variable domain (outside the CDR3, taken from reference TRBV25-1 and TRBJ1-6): EADIYQTPRYLVIGTGKKITLECSQTMGHDKMYWYQQDPGMELHLIHYSYGVNSTEKGDLSSESTVSRIRTEHFPLTLESARPSHTSQYLCASRSGTDNSPLHFGNGTRLTVT.

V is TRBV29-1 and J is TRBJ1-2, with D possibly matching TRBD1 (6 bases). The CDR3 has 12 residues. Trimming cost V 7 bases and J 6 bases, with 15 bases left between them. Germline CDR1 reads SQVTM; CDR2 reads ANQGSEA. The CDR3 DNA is TGCAGCGGCCAAGAACAGGGTAATGGCTACACCTTC. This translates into CSGQEQGNGYTF.

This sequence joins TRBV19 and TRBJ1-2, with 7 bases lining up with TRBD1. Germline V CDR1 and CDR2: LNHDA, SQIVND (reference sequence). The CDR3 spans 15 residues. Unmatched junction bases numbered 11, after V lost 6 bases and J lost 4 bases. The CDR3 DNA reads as TGTGCCAGTAGATTAAGTCCCGGGACAGTCTATGGCTACACCTTC. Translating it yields CASRLSPGTVYGYTF.

CDR3 sequence reads: CASSRTGNLQHEKLFF. CDR3 DNA sequence: TGTGCCAGCAGTCGTACAGGGAATTTACAGCACGAAAAACTGTTTTTT. This sequence joins TRBV27 and TRBJ1-4, with a tentative D call TRBD1 (6 bases). The ends were cut back, 5 bases at V and 8 bases at J, with 21 bases in the middle. This CDR3 comprises 16 residues. From germline, CDR1 is MNHEY and CDR2 SMNVEV (reference sequence).

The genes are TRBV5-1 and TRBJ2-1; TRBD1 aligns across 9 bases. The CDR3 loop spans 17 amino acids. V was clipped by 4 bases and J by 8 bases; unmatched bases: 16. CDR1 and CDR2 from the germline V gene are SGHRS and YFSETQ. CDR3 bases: TGCGCCAGCAGCCCTTGGCAATCCCGGGACAGGGTCGATGAGCAGTTCTTC. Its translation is CASSPWQSRDRVDEQFF.

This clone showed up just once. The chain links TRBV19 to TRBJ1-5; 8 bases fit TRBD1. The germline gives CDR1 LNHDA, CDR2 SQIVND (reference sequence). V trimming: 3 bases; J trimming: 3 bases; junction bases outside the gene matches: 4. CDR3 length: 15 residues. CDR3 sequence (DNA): TGTGCCAGTAGTATTATGGACAGGGACAATCAGCCCCAGCATTTT. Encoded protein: CASSIMDRDNQPQHF.

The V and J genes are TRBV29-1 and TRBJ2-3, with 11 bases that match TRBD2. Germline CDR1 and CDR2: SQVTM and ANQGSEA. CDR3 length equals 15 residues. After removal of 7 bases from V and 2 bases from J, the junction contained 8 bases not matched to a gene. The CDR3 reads CSGMTSGAITDTQYF. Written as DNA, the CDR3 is TGCAGCGGTATGACTAGCGGGGCGATCACAGATACGCAGTATTTT.

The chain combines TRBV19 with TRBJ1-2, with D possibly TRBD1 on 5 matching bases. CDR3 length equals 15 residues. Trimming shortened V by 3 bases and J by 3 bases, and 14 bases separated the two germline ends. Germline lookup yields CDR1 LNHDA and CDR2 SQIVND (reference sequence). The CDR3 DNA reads TGTGCCAGTAGTATTCTGGACAACTTCTACTATGGCTACACCTTC. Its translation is CASSILDNFYYGYTF.

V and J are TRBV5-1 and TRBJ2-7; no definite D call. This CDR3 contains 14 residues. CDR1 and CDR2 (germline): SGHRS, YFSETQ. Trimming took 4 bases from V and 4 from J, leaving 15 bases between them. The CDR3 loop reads CASSAAARVYEQYF. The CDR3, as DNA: TGCGCCAGCAGCGCGGCAGCTAGAGTTTACGAGCAGTACTTC. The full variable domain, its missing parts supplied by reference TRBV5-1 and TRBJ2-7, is KAGVTQTPRYLIKTRGQQVTLSCSPISGHRSVSWYQQTPGQGLQFLFEYFSETQRNKGNFPGRFSGRQFSNSRSEMNVSTLELGDSALYLCASSAAARVYEQYFGPGTRLTVT.

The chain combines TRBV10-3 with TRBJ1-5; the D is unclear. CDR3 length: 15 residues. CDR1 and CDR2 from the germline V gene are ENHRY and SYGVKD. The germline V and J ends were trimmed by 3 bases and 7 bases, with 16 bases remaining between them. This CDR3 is CAISDGRGLEQPQHF. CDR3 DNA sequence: TGTGCCATCAGTGACGGTCGGGGTTTGGAGCAGCCCCAGCATTTT.

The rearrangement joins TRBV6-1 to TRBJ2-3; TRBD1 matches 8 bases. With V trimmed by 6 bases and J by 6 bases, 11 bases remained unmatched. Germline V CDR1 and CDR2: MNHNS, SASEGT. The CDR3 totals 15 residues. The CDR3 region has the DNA TGTGCCAGCAGCGACACTTGGACAGGGTGGGATACGCAGTATTTT. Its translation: CASSDTWTGWDTQYF.

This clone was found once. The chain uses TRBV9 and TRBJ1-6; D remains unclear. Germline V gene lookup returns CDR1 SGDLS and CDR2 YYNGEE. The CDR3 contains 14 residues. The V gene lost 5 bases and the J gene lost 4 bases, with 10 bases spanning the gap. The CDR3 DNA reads TGTGCCAGCAGAGCCGAGGGATATAATTCACCCCTCCACTTT. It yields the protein CASRAEGYNSPLHF.

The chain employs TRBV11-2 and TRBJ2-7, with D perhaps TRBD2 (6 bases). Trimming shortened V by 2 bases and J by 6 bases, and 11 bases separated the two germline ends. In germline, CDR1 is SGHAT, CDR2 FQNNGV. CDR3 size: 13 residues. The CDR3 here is CASSLPEGGEQYF. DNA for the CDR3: TGTGCCAGCAGCTTACCCGAGGGAGGCGAGCAGTACTTC.

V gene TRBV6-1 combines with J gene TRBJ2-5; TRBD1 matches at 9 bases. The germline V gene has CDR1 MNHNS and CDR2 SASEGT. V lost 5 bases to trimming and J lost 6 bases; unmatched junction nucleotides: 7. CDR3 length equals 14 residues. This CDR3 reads CASSQGTGKKTQYF. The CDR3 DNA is TGTGCCAGCAGTCAAGGGACAGGGAAAAAGACCCAGTACTTC.

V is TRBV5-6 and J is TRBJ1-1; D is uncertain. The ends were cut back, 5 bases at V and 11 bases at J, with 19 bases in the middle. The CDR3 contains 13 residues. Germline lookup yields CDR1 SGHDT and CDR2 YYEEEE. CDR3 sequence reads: CASRRGAYGWAFF. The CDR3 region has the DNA TGTGCCAGCAGACGCGGAGCGTATGGGTGGGCTTTCTTT.

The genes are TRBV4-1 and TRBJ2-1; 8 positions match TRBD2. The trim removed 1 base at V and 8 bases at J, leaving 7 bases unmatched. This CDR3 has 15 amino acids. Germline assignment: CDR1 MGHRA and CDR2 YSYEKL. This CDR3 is CASSQVAGRVDEQFF. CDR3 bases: TGCGCCAGCAGCCAAGTAGCGGGACGGGTCGATGAGCAGTTCTTC.

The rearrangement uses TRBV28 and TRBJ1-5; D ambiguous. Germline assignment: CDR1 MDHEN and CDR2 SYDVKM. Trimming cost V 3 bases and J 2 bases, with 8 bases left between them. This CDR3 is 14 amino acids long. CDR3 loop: CASSLAPRNQPQHF. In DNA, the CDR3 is TGTGCCAGCAGTTTGGCCCCCCGCAATCAGCCCCAGCATTTT.

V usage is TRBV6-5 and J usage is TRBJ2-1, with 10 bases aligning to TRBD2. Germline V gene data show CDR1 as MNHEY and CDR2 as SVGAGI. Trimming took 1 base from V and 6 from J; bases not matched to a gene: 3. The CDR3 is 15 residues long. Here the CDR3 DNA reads TGTGCCAGCAGTTACTTAGCGGGAGGATTCAATGAGCAGTTCTTC. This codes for CASSYLAGGFNEQFF.

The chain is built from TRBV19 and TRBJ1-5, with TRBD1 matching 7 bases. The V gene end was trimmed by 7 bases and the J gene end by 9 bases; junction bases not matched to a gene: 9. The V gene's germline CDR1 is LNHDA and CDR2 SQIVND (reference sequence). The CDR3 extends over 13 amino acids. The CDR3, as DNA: TGTGCCAGTAAAGAGACAGGGAGCCGGCCCCAGCATTTT. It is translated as CASKETGSRPQHF.